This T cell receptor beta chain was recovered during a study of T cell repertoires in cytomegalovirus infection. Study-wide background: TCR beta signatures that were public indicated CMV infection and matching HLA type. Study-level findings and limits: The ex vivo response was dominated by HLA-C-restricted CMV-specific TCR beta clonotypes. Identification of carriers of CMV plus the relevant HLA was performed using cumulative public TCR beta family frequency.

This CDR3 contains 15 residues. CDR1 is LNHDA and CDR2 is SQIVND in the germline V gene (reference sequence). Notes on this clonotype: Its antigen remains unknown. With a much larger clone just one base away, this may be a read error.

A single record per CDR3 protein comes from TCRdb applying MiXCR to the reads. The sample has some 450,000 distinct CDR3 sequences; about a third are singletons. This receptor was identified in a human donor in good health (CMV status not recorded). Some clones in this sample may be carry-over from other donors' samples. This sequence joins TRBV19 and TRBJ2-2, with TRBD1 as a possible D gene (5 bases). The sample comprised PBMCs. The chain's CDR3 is CASSLDSPNAGELFF. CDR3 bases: TGTGCCAGTAGTCTCGACAGTCCGAACGCCGGGGAGCTGTTTTTT.